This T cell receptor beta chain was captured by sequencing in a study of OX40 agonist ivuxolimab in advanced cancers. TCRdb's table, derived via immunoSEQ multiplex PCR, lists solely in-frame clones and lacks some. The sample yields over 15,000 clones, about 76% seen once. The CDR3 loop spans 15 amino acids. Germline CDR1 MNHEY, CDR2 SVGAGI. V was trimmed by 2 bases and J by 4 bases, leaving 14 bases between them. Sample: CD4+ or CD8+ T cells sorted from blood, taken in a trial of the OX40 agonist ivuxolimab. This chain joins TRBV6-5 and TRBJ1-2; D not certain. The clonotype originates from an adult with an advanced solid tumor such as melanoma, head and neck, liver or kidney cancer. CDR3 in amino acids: CASSYGSGLIYGYTF. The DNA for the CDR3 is TGTGCCAGCAGTTACGGGTCTGGACTGATCTATGGCTACACCTTC.